The 10 T cell receptor beta chains in this list originate from one sample, sequenced in a study of blood T cell repertoires in COVID-19 (dated by TCRdb to the early 2020s). The library was prepared using the immunoSEQ multiplex PCR assay. TCRdb took this table from immuneACCESS and kept in-frame rearrangements with V and J called. Such tables lack part of the clones; where checked against another copy, unresolved V genes explain under half of the gap, and the rest is unexplained. Across this sample there are about 140,000 clones, with around nine tenths seen only once. Clones ranked in the top ten supply more than 4% of the sample. The specimen was peripheral blood. The receptor source for this set is a woman in her thirties or forties with acute or convalescent COVID-19.

The rearrangement joins TRBV7-2 to TRBJ2-4, with 7 bases matching TRBD1. Germline V gene sequence: CDR1 SGHTA, CDR2 FQGNSA. This CDR3 has 13 residues. J was trimmed by 6 bases and V by 5 bases; bases with no gene match: 4. The CDR3 DNA reads as TGTGCCAGCAGCGAACAGGGGCTAAACATTCAGTACTTC. Translation: CASSEQGLNIQYF.

The chain is built from TRBV3-1 (or the pseudogene TRBV3-2) and TRBJ1-2; no firm D call. This CDR3 has 14 amino acids. Trimming left V 4 bases short and J 0 bases short, with 9 bases between. Germline CDR1 reads LGHDT; CDR2 reads YNNKEL (reference sequence). Written as DNA, the CDR3 is TGTGCCAGCAGCCCACTGGAGGCTAACTATGGCTACACCTTC. Translated: CASSPLEANYGYTF.

The chain employs TRBV7-9 and TRBJ2-1; 12 bases are a match to TRBD2. This CDR3 region has 19 residues. Germline loops: CDR1 SEHNR, CDR2 FQNEAQ (reference sequence). The V and J ends lost 5 bases and 0 bases, in that order; junction bases with no gene match: 11. CDR3 in amino acids: CASSPFGLAGGRSYNEQFF. The CDR3 DNA sequence: TGTGCCAGCAGCCCATTCGGGCTAGCGGGAGGGCGCTCCTACAATGAGCAGTTCTTC.

The chain is built from TRBV6-2 or TRBV6-3 and TRBJ2-7, with 8 bases matching TRBD1. V trimming: 4 bases; J trimming: 2 bases; junction bases outside the gene matches: 7. CDR1 is MNHEY and CDR2 is SVGEGT in the germline V gene. The CDR3 has 15 amino acids. The CDR3 reads CASSLRDRTAYEQYF. The CDR3 DNA reads TGTGCCAGCAGTTTACGGGACAGGACAGCCTACGAGCAGTACTTC.

In the case of this clone: Relative to the germline gene, one junction end is altered; a read error may explain this. DNA for the CDR3: TGTGCCAGCAGCTTCAACCCGCAAAAGAACTCTGGCTACACCTTC. Amino acids: CASSFNPQKNSGYTF. This chain joins TRBV7-2 and TRBJ1-2; D is undetermined. Per the germline V gene, CDR1 is SGHTA and CDR2 is FQGNSA. This CDR3 has 15 residues.

V usage is TRBV6-5 and J usage is TRBJ1-1, with a possible D match to TRBD1 (5 bases). Germline V gives CDR1 MNHEY, CDR2 SVGAGI. This CDR3 region has 11 residues. Trimming removed 4 bases at V and 7 bases at J, with 7 bases between. CDR3 sequence: CASSSDSEAFF. As DNA, the CDR3 is TGTGCCAGCAGTTCTGACAGTGAAGCTTTCTTT.

The table lists this clone with a count of one. The V and J genes are TRBV7-3 and TRBJ2-1; TRBD1 might be the D (5 bases). CDR3 size: 14 residues. Trimming removed 8 bases at V and 3 bases at J, with 14 bases between. Germline-derived CDR1 and CDR2 are SGHTA and FQGTGA. The CDR3 DNA reads as TGTGCCAGCGGATGGGGCGGCAGCTACAATGAGCAGTTCTTC. This translates into CASGWGGSYNEQFF.

The CDR3, as DNA: TGTGCCAGCAGCCGCGGGGGCGGCTCTGGAAACACCATATATTTT. Translation gives CASSRGGGSGNTIYF. This chain joins TRBV6-5 and TRBJ1-3, with a tentative D call TRBD1 (6 bases). V gave up 6 bases and J gave up 0 bases, with 12 bases separating them. The CDR3 sequence is 15 residues long. Germline V gene lookup returns CDR1 MNHEY and CDR2 SVGAGI.

The CDR3 DNA reads TGTGCCAGCAGCTCGTTACCCGGAGAGACCCAGTACTTC. Protein product: CASSSLPGETQYF. The rearrangement links TRBV5-4 to TRBJ2-5; D is unclear. The CDR3 has 13 residues. Trimming left V 3 bases short and J 4 bases short, with 10 bases between. Germline CDR1 reads SGHNT; CDR2 reads YYREEE (reference sequence). Full variable domain (missing parts from reference TRBV5-4 and TRBJ2-5): ETGVTQSPTHLIKTRGQQVTLRCSSQSGHNTVSWYQQALGQGPQFIFQYYREEENGRGNFPPRFSGLQFPNYSSELNVNALELDDSALYLCASSSLPGETQYFGPGTRLLVL.

CDR3 in DNA: TGTGCCAGCAGCCCCTACCCCCACCCGGGAGAGTGGAACAATGAGCAGTTCTTC. Translated: CASSPYPHPGEWNNEQFF. The chain employs TRBV4-2 and TRBJ2-1, with TRBD2 as a possible D gene (6 bases). V dropped 4 bases and J dropped 5 bases, with 24 bases sitting between them. This CDR3 comprises 18 residues. Per germline, CDR1 LGHNA and CDR2 YNFKEQ.